These 19 T cell receptor beta chains were all obtained from the same sample, sequenced in a study of blood T cell repertoires in COVID-19. Some clones are missing from TCRdb's copy, which holds only in-frame ones; the method was immunoSEQ multiplex PCR. The sample consists of over 50,000 clones, about 81% of them appearing once. Specimen: peripheral blood. The receptors here all came from a man at least 80 years old with acute or convalescent COVID-19.

This clone came up a few times. The rearrangement links TRBV7-9 to TRBJ2-7, with 10 positions matching TRBD1. There are 13 residues in the CDR3. V was pared by 5 bases and J by 4 bases, with 2 bases of the junction left unmatched. The germline gives CDR1 SEHNR, CDR2 FQNEAQ (reference sequence). The CDR3 spells CASSGDRGYEQYF. CDR3 in DNA: TGTGCCAGCAGCGGGGACAGGGGTTACGAGCAGTACTTC.

The chain has TRBV2 and TRBJ2-6; TRBD2 aligns across 8 bases. The CDR3 extends over 15 amino acids. Germline V gene lookup returns CDR1 SNHLY and CDR2 FYNNEI. Germline trimming cut 6 bases from V and 4 bases from J; bases unmatched to any gene: 5. The CDR3 sequence is CASRAGGAGANVLTF. As DNA, the CDR3 is TGTGCCAGCAGGGCGGGGGGCGCGGGGGCCAACGTCCTGACTTTC.

The rearrangement links TRBV7-6 to TRBJ2-3; 8 bases are shared with TRBD2. CDR3 length equals 12 residues. V lost 4 bases and J lost 8; bases outside the gene matches: 2. Looked up from germline, CDR1 is SGHVS and CDR2 is FNYEAQ. This CDR3 is CASSSREGTQYF. The CDR3 coding sequence is TGTGCCAGCAGCTCCCGGGAGGGTACGCAGTATTTT.

The chain's CDR3 is CASSLPLAGSTDTQYF. As DNA, the CDR3 is TGCGCCAGCAGCTTACCCCTGGCGGGAAGCACAGATACGCAGTATTTT. The chain has TRBV5-1 and TRBJ2-3; the D gene is possibly TRBD2 (6 bases). CDR3 length: 16 residues. Between the trimmed V and J ends, which lost 2 bases and 0 bases, there was a span of 13 bases. Germline CDR1 SGHRS, CDR2 YFSETQ.

The chain joins TRBV7-6 to TRBJ2-5; D is possibly TRBD1 (7 bases). The V end lost 5 bases, the J end lost 14 bases, and 15 bases lay between the germline ends. Germline CDR1 and CDR2: SGHVS and FNYEAQ. The CDR3 totals 11 residues. The CDR3 DNA is TGTGCCAGCAGCCTACGACAGGGAGGTTACTTC. This gives the protein CASSLRQGGYF.

The chain recombines TRBV3-1 (or the pseudogene TRBV3-2) with TRBJ2-5, with a weak D call TRBD1 (7 bases). V lost 3 bases and J 2 bases, leaving 16 bases between the germline ends. CDR3 length equals 16 residues. CDR1 is LGHDT, CDR2 YNNKEL, per germline (reference sequence). CDR3 in DNA: TGTGCCAGCAGCCACGCCTTCGGGGGACAGCAAGAGACCCAGTACTTC. Protein product: CASSHAFGGQQETQYF.

The chain recombines TRBV24-1 with TRBJ2-2; 9 bases map to TRBD1. CDR1 and CDR2 from the germline V gene are KGHDR and SFDVKD. The CDR3 sequence is 15 residues long. V lost 10 bases to trimming and J lost 4 bases; unmatched junction nucleotides: 9. The CDR3 DNA follows: TGTGCCACTTACTACACAGGGGGCGGCACCGGGGAGCTGTTTTTT. Protein sequence: CATYYTGGGTGELFF.

This chain connects TRBV29-1 to TRBJ2-7; 8 positions match TRBD1. The CDR3 has 13 residues. Germline-derived CDR1 and CDR2 are SQVTM and ANQGSEA. V shed 7 bases, J shed 0 bases, and the junction held 5 bases outside the gene matches. The CDR3 bases are TGCAGCGCAGGACAGGGAAGCTCCTACGAGCAGTACTTC. Its translation is CSAGQGSSYEQYF.

V gene TRBV2 combines with J gene TRBJ2-3; D gene unclear. Germline V gives CDR1 SNHLY, CDR2 FYNNEI. Deletions cut 1 base from V and 6 bases from J, with 5 bases between. The CDR3 covers 12 residues. Here the CDR3 reads CASSEEPDTQYF. The DNA for the CDR3 is TGTGCCAGCAGTGAAGAGCCGGATACGCAGTATTTT.

V and J are TRBV19 and TRBJ1-1; no clear D gene. Trimming took 8 bases from V and 5 from J, leaving 21 bases between them. Germline V gene data show CDR1 as LNHDA and CDR2 as SQIVND (reference sequence). This CDR3 is 15 amino acids long. CDR3 region: CASHSRPSGKTEAFF. The CDR3 DNA reads TGTGCCAGTCATAGCCGGCCAAGCGGGAAAACTGAAGCTTTCTTT.

This clone was found a few times. This rearrangement joins TRBV24-1 to TRBJ2-1, with 10 bases aligning to TRBD2. Germline V lookup: CDR1 KGHDR, CDR2 SFDVKD. CDR3 length equals 16 residues. Losses at the gene ends were 4 bases for V and 8 bases for J; bases not matched to a gene: 10. The CDR3 loop reads CATSDLLSGRADEQFF. CDR3 sequence (DNA): TGTGCCACCAGTGACCTTTTAAGCGGGAGGGCCGATGAGCAGTTCTTC.

The V call is TRBV30, the J call TRBJ2-6; a weak D match, TRBD2 (6 bases). Looked up from germline, CDR1 is GTSNPN and CDR2 is SVGIG (reference sequence). The CDR3 has 15 residues. Trimming took off 5 bases at V and 0 bases at J, with 11 bases between the two ends. CDR3 bases: TGTGCCTGGGCCCCGGGACTCTCTGGGGCCAACGTCCTGACTTTC. It specifies CAWAPGLSGANVLTF.

This clone occurred once. The chain has TRBV19 and TRBJ1-5, with 8 bases fitting TRBD1. The CDR3 is 14 residues long. The ends lost 10 bases at V and 2 bases at J; junction bases unmatched: 7. Per germline, CDR1 LNHDA and CDR2 SQIVND (reference sequence). The CDR3 here is CATDRGGGNQPQHF. The CDR3 DNA is TGTGCCACCGACAGGGGTGGGGGCAATCAGCCCCAGCATTTT.

V usage is TRBV19 and J usage is TRBJ1-1; 9 bases are a match to TRBD1. Germline V gene data show CDR1 as LNHDA and CDR2 as SQIVND (reference sequence). The CDR3 is 16 residues long. Germline trimming cut 3 bases from V and 1 base from J; bases unmatched to any gene: 6. CDR3 region: CASSIRQDRGNTEAFF. The CDR3, as DNA: TGTGCCAGTAGTATCCGGCAGGACAGGGGGAACACTGAAGCTTTCTTT.

This clone occurred a few times. V usage is TRBV4-3 and J usage is TRBJ1-2; 7 bases are shared with TRBD1. CDR3 length: 14 residues. V trimming: 4 bases; J trimming: 5 bases; junction bases outside the gene matches: 7. Per germline, CDR1 LGHNA and CDR2 YSLEER. The CDR3 nucleotides are TGCGCCAGCAGCCCCGCCGGGACAGTGTATGGCTACACCTTC. It is translated as CASSPAGTVYGYTF.

The count of this clone is one. The V call is TRBV30, the J call TRBJ1-5; tentatively, D is TRBD1 (5 bases). CDR1 GTSNPN and CDR2 SVGIG come from the germline V gene (reference sequence). Trimming removed 0 bases at V and 7 bases at J, with 16 bases between. This CDR3 is 15 amino acids long. In DNA form, the CDR3 reads TGTGCCTGGAGTGTACTGGGGGGTAGGAGACAGCCCCAGCATTTT. Protein sequence: CAWSVLGGRRQPQHF.

The chain links TRBV27 to TRBJ2-3; TRBD2 matches 14 bases. V lost 6 bases and J lost 0; bases outside the gene matches: 5. The CDR3 sequence is 17 residues long. The V gene's germline CDR1 is MNHEY and CDR2 SMNVEV (reference sequence). CDR3 sequence (DNA): TGTGCCAGCAGCGGACTAGCGGGAGGTTCTAGCACAGATACGCAGTATTTT. Its translation: CASSGLAGGSSTDTQYF.

The chain carries TRBV21-1 and TRBJ2-3; TRBD2, the table's D call, was not compared with the DNA. TRBV21-1 counts as a pseudogene. CDR3 size: 20 residues. The CDR3 is CASRGQNRVQRGGQAGTQYF. The CDR3 DNA follows: TGTGCCAGCAGAGGTCAGAACAGGGTTCAGCGGGGGGGGCAGGCAGGGACGCAGTATTTT.

V is TRBV30 and J is TRBJ2-7; tentative D call: TRBD1 (5 bases). The length of the CDR3 is 12 residues. V was clipped by 2 bases and J by 6 bases, with 11 bases between them. Looked up from germline, CDR1 is GTSNPN and CDR2 is SVGIG (reference sequence). The CDR3 sequence: CAWSSGIREQYF. CDR3 DNA: TGTGCCTGGAGTTCAGGGATACGCGAGCAGTACTTC.